This T cell receptor beta chain was found in a study of T cell responses to AZD1222 COVID-19 vaccine (dated by TCRdb to about 2021). About the investigation overall: AZD1222 recipients whose second dose came at about 4 weeks and those whose second dose came at about 12 weeks were combined into one group, since spike-specific TCR depth and breadth did not differ between the two schedules. A total of more than 230 trial participants underwent TCR sequencing, of whom about 200 had received two doses of AZD1222 and roughly 26 had received two doses of the MenACWY control vaccine. Trial participants were enrolled into age subgroups of 18-55, 56-69 and 70-plus years, which contained around 150, 28 and 57 TCR-sequenced participants, respectively.

The time point label corresponds to: baseline before first vaccination. Vaccinee samples came from UK trials COV001 and COV002, including a single-blind randomized controlled phase 2/3 trial of AZD1222 (ChAdOx1 nCoV-19) in healthy adults. Trial participant PBMC samples were collected at day 0 and day 28 after the second dose for TCRbeta chain sequencing. What the work shows at the level of the full study, not this receptor alone: Conclusions about previously exposed vaccinees are limited, since just five or six AZD1222 recipients were seropositive for SARS-CoV-2 at baseline. Participants were mostly white British, with more females than males. The authors suggested clonal diversity may have been underestimated. Epitopes outside the regions mutated in the B.1.351 and B.1.1.7 variants were reportedly recognized by nearly half of the unique spike-specific TCRs. After two AZD1222 doses, spike-specific TCR breadth and depth were significantly higher than at day 0 and than in MenACWY recipients. In the small 56-69-year group, the increase in depth fell short of significance, most likely because of low power. No day 14 peak-response samples were available, so repertoires were characterized only after the peak T cell response. The vaccine-associated CD4 TCRs covered the entire spike protein, and the dominant responses fell in regions 160-218 and 743-854.

Turning to this clone: This clone's antigen is unknown. Base qualities were left out, and no much larger clone turns up one base away.

Counted from cysteine to phenylalanine, this CDR3 has 16 amino acids. Just CDR3 DNA is preserved here, 48 bases in frame from base 1. V is pruned by 2 bases and J by 5 bases, leaving 7 bases of the junction without a gene match. The germline V gene supplies CDR1 ENHRY and CDR2 SYGVKD. The CDR3 regions of human TCRbeta chains were analyzed by immunosequencing. Per the authors' processing: Repertoire TCRs were matched against a reference library of SARS-CoV-2-specific TCRs generated with the MIRA antigen-specificity platform. Breadth was defined as the fraction of unique TCRs that were SARS-CoV-2-associated. Depth was defined as the fraction of total T cells that were SARS-CoV-2-associated. Using the MIRA data, each spike-specific TCR was mapped to the spike region that the TCR reacts to and placed in a CD4 or CD8 class. Log10-transformed breadth and depth values were compared by one-way ANOVA with Sidak's multiple comparisons tests. TCRdb carries this immuneACCESS record with in-frame sequences only. Its versions omit some clonotypes, under half of them owing to an unresolved V gene in the studies checked, with the rest unexplained. That table furnishes V, J and clone size, whereas the DNA furnished D and trimming. Within this sample are over 75,000 clones, with about nine tenths of them counted one time only. The ten largest make up under 3% of the sample.

The sequence links TRBV10-3 to TRBJ2-2, with TRBD1 matching 8 junction bases. Sequences were derived from peripheral blood, sampled on day 0 of AZD1222 vaccination. This receptor was obtained from an adult in good health. The DNA sequence is given as TGTGCCATCAGTGAGGACGAGAGACAGGGGACCGGGGAGCTGTTTTTT. This yields the protein CAISEDERQGTGELFF.